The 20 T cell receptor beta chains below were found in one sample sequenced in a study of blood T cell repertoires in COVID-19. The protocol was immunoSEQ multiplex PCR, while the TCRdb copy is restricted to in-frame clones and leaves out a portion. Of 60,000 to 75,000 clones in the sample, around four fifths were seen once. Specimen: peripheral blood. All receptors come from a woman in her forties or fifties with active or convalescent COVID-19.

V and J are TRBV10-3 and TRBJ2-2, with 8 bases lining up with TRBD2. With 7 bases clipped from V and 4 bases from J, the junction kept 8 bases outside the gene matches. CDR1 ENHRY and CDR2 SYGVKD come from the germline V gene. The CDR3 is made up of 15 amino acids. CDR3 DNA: TGTGCCATCACGAACGGGAGGGCAGGCACCGGGGAGCTGTTTTTT. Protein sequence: CAITNGRAGTGELFF.

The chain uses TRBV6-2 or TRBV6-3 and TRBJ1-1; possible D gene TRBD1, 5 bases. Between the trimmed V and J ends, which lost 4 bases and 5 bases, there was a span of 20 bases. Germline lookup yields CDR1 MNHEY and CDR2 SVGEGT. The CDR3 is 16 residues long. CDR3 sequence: CASSSHTGGDRTEAFF. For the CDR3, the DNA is TGTGCCAGCAGTTCTCACACGGGGGGAGACAGAACTGAAGCTTTCTTT.

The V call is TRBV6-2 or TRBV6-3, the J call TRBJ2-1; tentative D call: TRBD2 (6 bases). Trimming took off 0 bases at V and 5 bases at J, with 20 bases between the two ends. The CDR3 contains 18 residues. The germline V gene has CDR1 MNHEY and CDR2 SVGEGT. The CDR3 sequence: CASSYSTSDFRGNNEQFF. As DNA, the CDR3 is TGTGCCAGCAGTTACTCGACATCGGACTTTCGGGGGAACAATGAGCAGTTCTTC.

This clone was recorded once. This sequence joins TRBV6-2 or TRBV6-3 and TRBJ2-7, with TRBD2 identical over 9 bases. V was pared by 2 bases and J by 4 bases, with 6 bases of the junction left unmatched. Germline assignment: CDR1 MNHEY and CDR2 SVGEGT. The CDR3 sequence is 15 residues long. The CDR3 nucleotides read TGTGCCAGCAGTTACCCGACTAGCGGAGTATACGAGCAGTACTTC. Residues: CASSYPTSGVYEQYF.

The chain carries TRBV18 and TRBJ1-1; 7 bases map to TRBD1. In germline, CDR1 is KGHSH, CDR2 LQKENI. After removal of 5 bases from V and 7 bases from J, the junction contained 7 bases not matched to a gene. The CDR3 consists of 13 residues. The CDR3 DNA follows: TGTGCCAGCTCAGTCGGGACAGCCATTGAAGCTTTCTTT. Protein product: CASSVGTAIEAFF. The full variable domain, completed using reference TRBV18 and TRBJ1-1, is NAGVMQNPRHLVRRRGQEARLRCSPMKGHSHVYWYRQLPEEGLKFMVYLQKENIIDESGMPKERFSAEFPKEGPSILRIQQVVRGDSAAYFCASSVGTAIEAFFGQGTRLTVV.

Written as DNA, the CDR3 is TGCGCCAGCAGCGAGGGACTAGCGGGACCAACCACCACCTACGAGCAGTACTTC. This sequence encodes CASSEGLAGPTTTYEQYF. The chain joins TRBV5-1 to TRBJ2-7, with 13 bases lining up with TRBD2. The germline V gene has CDR1 SGHRS and CDR2 YFSETQ. There are 18 residues in the CDR3. V was clipped by 4 bases and J by 2 bases; unmatched bases: 12. Supplemented by reference TRBV5-1 and TRBJ2-7, the full variable domain reads KAGVTQTPRYLIKTRGQQVTLSCSPISGHRSVSWYQQTPGQGLQFLFEYFSETQRNKGNFPGRFSGRQFSNSRSEMNVSTLELGDSALYLCASSEGLAGPTTTYEQYFGPGTRLTVT.

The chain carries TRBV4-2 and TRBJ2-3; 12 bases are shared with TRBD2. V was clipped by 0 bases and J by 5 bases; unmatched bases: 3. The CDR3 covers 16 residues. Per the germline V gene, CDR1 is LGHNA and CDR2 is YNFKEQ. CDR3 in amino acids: CASSQDRGLAGDTQYF. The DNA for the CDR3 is TGTGCCAGCAGCCAAGATCGGGGACTAGCGGGAGATACGCAGTATTTT.

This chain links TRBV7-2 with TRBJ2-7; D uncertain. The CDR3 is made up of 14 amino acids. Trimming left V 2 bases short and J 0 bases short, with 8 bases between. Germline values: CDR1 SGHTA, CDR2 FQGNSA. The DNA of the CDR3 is TGTGCCAGCAGCTTAAGTACATACTCCTACGAGCAGTACTTC. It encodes CASSLSTYSYEQYF. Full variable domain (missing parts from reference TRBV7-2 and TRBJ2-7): GAGVSQSPSNKVTEKGKDVELRCDPISGHTALYWYRQSLGQGLEFLIYFQGNSAPDKSGLPSDRFSAERTGGSVSTLTIQRTQQEDSAVYLCASSLSTYSYEQYFGPGTRLTVT.

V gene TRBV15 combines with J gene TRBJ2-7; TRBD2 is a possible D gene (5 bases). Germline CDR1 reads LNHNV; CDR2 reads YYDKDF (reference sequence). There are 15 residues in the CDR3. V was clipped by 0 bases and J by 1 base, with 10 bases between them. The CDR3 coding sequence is TGTGCCACCAGCAGAGATCCCGGGAAGTCCTACGAGCAGTACTTC. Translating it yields CATSRDPGKSYEQYF.

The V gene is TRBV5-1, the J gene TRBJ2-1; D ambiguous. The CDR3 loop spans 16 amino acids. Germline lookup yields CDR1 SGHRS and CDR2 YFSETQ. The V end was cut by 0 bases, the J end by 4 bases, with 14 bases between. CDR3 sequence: CASSLVTLGGYNEQFF. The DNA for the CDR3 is TGCGCCAGCAGCTTGGTAACTCTCGGCGGATACAATGAGCAGTTCTTC. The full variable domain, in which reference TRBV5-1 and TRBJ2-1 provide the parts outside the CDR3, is KAGVTQTPRYLIKTRGQQVTLSCSPISGHRSVSWYQQTPGQGLQFLFEYFSETQRNKGNFPGRFSGRQFSNSRSEMNVSTLELGDSALYLCASSLVTLGGYNEQFFGPGTRLTVL.

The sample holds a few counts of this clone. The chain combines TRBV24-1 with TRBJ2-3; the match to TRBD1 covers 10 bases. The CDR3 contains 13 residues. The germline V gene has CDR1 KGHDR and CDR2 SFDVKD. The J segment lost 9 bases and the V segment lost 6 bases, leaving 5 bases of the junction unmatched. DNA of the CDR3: TGTGCCACCAGTCCGGGACAGGGGAGGACGCAGTATTTT. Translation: CATSPGQGRTQYF.

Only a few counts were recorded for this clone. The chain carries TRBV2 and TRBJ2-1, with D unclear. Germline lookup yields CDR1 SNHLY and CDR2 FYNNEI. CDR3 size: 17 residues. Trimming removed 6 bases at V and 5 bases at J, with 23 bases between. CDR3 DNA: TGTGCCAGCAGCCAGACGTTCCTAGGTCGACGTAACAATGAGCAGTTCTTC. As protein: CASSQTFLGRRNNEQFF.

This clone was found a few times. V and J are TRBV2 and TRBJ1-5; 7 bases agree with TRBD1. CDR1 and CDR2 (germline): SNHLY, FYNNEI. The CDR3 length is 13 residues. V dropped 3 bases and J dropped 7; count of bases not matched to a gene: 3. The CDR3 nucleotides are TGTGCCAGCAGTGACAGGGGGGAACAGCCCCAGCATTTT. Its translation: CASSDRGEQPQHF. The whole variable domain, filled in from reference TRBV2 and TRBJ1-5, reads EPEVTQTPSHQVTQMGQEVILRCVPISNHLYFYWYRQILGQKVEFLVSFYNNEISEKSEIFDDQFSVERPDGSNFTLKIRSTKLEDSAMYFCASSDRGEQPQHFGDGTRLSIL.

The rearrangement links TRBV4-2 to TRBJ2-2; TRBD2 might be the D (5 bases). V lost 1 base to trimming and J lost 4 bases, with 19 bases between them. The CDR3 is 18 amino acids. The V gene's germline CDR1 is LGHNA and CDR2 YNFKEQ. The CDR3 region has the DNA TGTGCCAGCAGCCAAGTCACAAGATCGCGGAGGCGCACCGGGGAGCTGTTTTTT. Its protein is CASSQVTRSRRRTGELFF.

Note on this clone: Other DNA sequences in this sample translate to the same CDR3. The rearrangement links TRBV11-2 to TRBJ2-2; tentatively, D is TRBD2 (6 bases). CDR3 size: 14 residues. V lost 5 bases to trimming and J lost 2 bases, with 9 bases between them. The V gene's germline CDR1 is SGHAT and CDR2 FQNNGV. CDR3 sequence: CASSPGLNTGELFF. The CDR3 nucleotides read TGTGCCAGCAGCCCGGGACTCAACACCGGGGAGCTGTTTTTT.

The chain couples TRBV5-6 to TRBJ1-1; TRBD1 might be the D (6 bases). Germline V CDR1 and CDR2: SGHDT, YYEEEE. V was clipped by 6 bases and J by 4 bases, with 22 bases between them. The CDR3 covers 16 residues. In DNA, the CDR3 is TGTGCCAGCACCGTCGGGGGGGGCGCGAGGGGCACTGAAGCTTTCTTT. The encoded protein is CASTVGGGARGTEAFF. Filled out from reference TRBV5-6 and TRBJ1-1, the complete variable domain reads DAGVTQSPTHLIKTRGQQVTLRCSPKSGHDTVSWYQQALGQGPQFIFQYYEEEERQRGNFPDRFSGHQFPNYSSELNVNALLLGDSALYLCASTVGGGARGTEAFFGQGTRLTVV.

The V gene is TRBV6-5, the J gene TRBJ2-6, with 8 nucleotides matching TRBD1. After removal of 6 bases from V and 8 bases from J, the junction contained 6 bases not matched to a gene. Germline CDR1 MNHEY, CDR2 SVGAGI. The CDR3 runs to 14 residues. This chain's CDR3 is CASSQDRAPNVLTF. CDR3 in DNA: TGTGCCAGCAGCCAGGACAGGGCGCCCAACGTCCTGACTTTC.

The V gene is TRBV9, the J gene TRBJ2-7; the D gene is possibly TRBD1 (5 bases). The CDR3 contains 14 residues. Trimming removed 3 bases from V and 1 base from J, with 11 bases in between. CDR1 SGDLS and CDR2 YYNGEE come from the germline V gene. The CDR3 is CASSADPGSYEQYF. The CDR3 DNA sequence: TGTGCCAGCAGCGCCGACCCAGGGTCCTACGAGCAGTACTTC.

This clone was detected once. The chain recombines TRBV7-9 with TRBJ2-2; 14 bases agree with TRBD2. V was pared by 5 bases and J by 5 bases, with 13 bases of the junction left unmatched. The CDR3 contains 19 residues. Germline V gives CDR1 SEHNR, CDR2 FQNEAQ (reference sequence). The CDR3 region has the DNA TGTGCCAGCAGCCCATCCGGAGGGACTAGCGGGAGTCGTACCGGGGAGCTGTTTTTT. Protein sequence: CASSPSGGTSGSRTGELFF.

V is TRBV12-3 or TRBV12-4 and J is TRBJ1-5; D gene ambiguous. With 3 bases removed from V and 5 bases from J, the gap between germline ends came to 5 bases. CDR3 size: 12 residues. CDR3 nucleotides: TGTGCCAGCAGTTTCTCGGATCAGCCCCAGCATTTT. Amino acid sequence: CASSFSDQPQHF.